This TCR beta chain was identified in a study of vaccination and CD4 T cells after COVID-19. The Oncomine TCR Beta short-read assay was what sequenced the DNA obtained from cultured CD4+ T cells. One entry per CDR3 protein, called by TCRdb with MiXCR from the PCR reads. The data contain about 12,000 distinct CDR3 sequences, roughly 62% of them singletons. For this clonotype: As yet, its antigen is unknown.

Treatment reported: roughly 11-day PBMC culture with coronavirus spike peptide pools or control peptides (ViraFEST assay). The length of the CDR3 is 13 residues. Trimming removed 3 bases at V and 4 bases at J, with 9 bases between. Germline values: CDR1 SGHTA, CDR2 FQGNSA. The chain is built from TRBV7-2 and TRBJ1-1; D is ambiguous. This TCR came from a human donor who had recovered from COVID-19. The sample consisted of CD4+ T cells from blood, cultured in vitro. The CDR3 coding sequence is TGTGCCAGCAGCTTCCACCGGGGCACTGAAGCTTTCTTT. Its protein product is CASSFHRGTEAFF. Filled out from reference TRBV7-2 and TRBJ1-1, the complete variable domain reads GAGVSQSPSNKVTEKGKDVELRCDPISGHTALYWYRQSLGQGLEFLIYFQGNSAPDKSGLPSDRFSAERTGGSVSTLTIQRTQQEDSAVYLCASSFHRGTEAFFGQGTRLTVV.